The next 30 T cell receptor beta chains were all read from a single sample in a study of cytomegalovirus exposure and HLA in healthy donors. PCR employed 60 Vbeta and 13 Jbeta primers. Assay: immunoSEQ multiplex PCR; the TCRdb copy retains only in-frame clones and omits some. This sample has some 34,000 clones, with roughly two thirds found just once. What was sequenced was PBMCs. The receptors stem from a man aged 35-49 years in good health and CMV-seropositive.

The rearrangement joins TRBV6-6 to TRBJ1-4; the match to TRBD1 covers 9 bases. The trim removed 7 bases at V and 7 bases at J, leaving 10 bases unmatched. Per the germline V gene, CDR1 is MNHNY and CDR2 is SVGAGI (reference sequence). CDR3 length: 15 residues. The chain's CDR3 is CASIGTGTRAEKLFF. The CDR3, as DNA: TGTGCCAGCATAGGGACAGGGACTCGAGCTGAAAAACTGTTTTTT.

V gene TRBV15 combines with J gene TRBJ2-5; 11 bases align to TRBD1. This CDR3 has 18 amino acids. Germline-derived CDR1 and CDR2 are LNHNV and YYDKDF (reference sequence). With 3 bases clipped from V and 0 bases from J, the junction kept 9 bases outside the gene matches. DNA of the CDR3: TGTGCCACCAGCAGTCTTTGGGGACAGGGGGGGTACCAAGAGACCCAGTACTTC. Its protein is CATSSLWGQGGYQETQYF.

V usage is TRBV7-9 and J usage is TRBJ1-5; 11 positions match TRBD1. Germline loops: CDR1 SEHNR, CDR2 FQNEAQ (reference sequence). The CDR3 covers 17 residues. V shed 5 bases and J 6 bases; nucleotides not matched to a gene: 12. The CDR3 sequence is CASSQGAGTGGGQPQHF. The CDR3 DNA sequence: TGTGCCAGCAGCCAAGGTGCCGGGACAGGGGGAGGTCAGCCCCAGCATTTT.

The rearrangement joins TRBV5-4 to TRBJ1-2; 7 nucleotides agree with TRBD1. The CDR3 runs to 14 residues. Germline V gene sequence: CDR1 SGHNT, CDR2 YYREEE (reference sequence). The V gene end was trimmed by 1 base and the J gene end by 7 bases; junction bases not matched to a gene: 7. CDR3 in amino acids: CASSLWTGEVGYTF. For the CDR3, the DNA is TGTGCCAGCAGCTTGTGGACAGGAGAAGTTGGCTACACCTTC.

The chain uses TRBV5-1 and TRBJ2-3; 7 nucleotides match TRBD1. Germline-derived CDR1 and CDR2 are SGHRS and YFSETQ. Losses at the gene ends were 5 bases for V and 0 bases for J; bases not matched to a gene: 6. There are 15 residues in the CDR3. The DNA of the CDR3 is TGCGCCAGCAGACGACAGGGCTTAAGCACAGATACGCAGTATTTT. Its protein product is CASRRQGLSTDTQYF.

The V call is TRBV28, the J call TRBJ2-1; TRBD1 aligns across 11 bases. Germline CDR1 is MDHEN and CDR2 is SYDVKM. This CDR3 is 17 amino acids long. Losses at the gene ends were 4 bases for V and 7 bases for J; bases not matched to a gene: 12. The DNA for the CDR3 is TGTGCCAGCAGTTCCTGGTCCGGGGACAGGGGGTGGAATGAGCAGTTCTTC. Its protein product is CASSSWSGDRGWNEQFF.

This chain joins TRBV19 and TRBJ2-4; D is uncertain. V was clipped by 3 bases and J by 1 base, with 10 bases between them. Germline CDR1 LNHDA, CDR2 SQIVND (reference sequence). This CDR3 spans 15 amino acids. DNA for the CDR3: TGTGCCAGTAGTATTGCCAGTTCGGCCAAAAACATTCAGTACTTC. Protein sequence: CASSIASSAKNIQYF.

The rearrangement links TRBV14 to TRBJ2-3; D possibly corresponds to TRBD2 (5 bases). Germline V gene lookup returns CDR1 SGHDN and CDR2 FVKESK. Trimming shortened V by 6 bases and J by 4 bases, and 14 bases separated the two germline ends. This CDR3 spans 14 amino acids. CDR3 DNA: TGTGCCAGCAGTCAAAAACTAGACCCAGATACGCAGTATTTT. This gives the protein CASSQKLDPDTQYF.

The rearrangement joins TRBV11-2 to TRBJ1-2, with 9 bases identical to TRBD1. The germline gives CDR1 SGHAT, CDR2 FQNNGV. The J segment lost 8 bases and the V segment lost 4 bases, leaving 14 bases of the junction unmatched. The CDR3 runs 16 residues. The chain's CDR3 is CASSSPGGDRVRGYTF. CDR3 in DNA: TGTGCCAGCAGCTCCCCCGGGGGGGACAGGGTTCGGGGCTACACCTTC.

The J gene is TRBJ2-7, the V gene TRBV18; 10 bases are shared with TRBD2. V gave up 2 bases and J gave up 2 bases; unmatched junction bases: 3. This CDR3 is built from 15 residues. The germline gives CDR1 KGHSH, CDR2 LQKENI. CDR3 sequence (DNA): TGTGCCAGCTCACCATCAGCGGGGGGGCCCTACGAGCAGTACTTC. Translated: CASSPSAGGPYEQYF.

The rearrangement uses TRBV6-6 and TRBJ2-1; TRBD1 aligns across 9 bases. The CDR3 runs to 15 residues. Germline CDR1 and CDR2: MNHNY and SVGAGI (reference sequence). Losses at the gene ends were 0 bases for V and 3 bases for J; bases not matched to a gene: 0. The DNA for the CDR3 is TGTGCCAGCAGTTACTCGACAGGGGGCTACAATGAGCAGTTCTTC. This gives the protein CASSYSTGGYNEQFF.

This chain connects TRBV11-2 to TRBJ1-4, with D maybe TRBD1 (6 bases). Between the trimmed V and J ends, which lost 5 bases and 4 bases, there was a span of 11 bases. Germline assignment: CDR1 SGHAT and CDR2 FQNNGV. The CDR3 runs 14 residues. This chain's CDR3 is CASSPDSSNEKLFF. CDR3 DNA sequence: TGTGCCAGCAGCCCGGACAGCAGTAATGAAAAACTGTTTTTT.

This clone was seen just once. The V call is TRBV18, the J call TRBJ2-1; no firm D call. V was trimmed by 0 bases and J by 2 bases, leaving 11 bases between them. The length of the CDR3 is 16 residues. CDR1 is KGHSH and CDR2 is LQKENI in the germline V gene. The CDR3 region is CASSPPVRLTYNEQFF. CDR3 DNA sequence: TGTGCCAGCTCACCACCGGTCAGACTTACCTACAATGAGCAGTTCTTC.

This chain links TRBV11-2 with TRBJ2-5, with D maybe TRBD2 (6 bases). Germline assignment: CDR1 SGHAT and CDR2 FQNNGV. Trimming took off 5 bases at V and 5 bases at J, with 18 bases between the two ends. This CDR3 region has 15 residues. CDR3 sequence reads: CASSLGGTGSETQYF. The CDR3 nucleotides are TGTGCCAGCAGCCTGGGGGGTACCGGATCGGAGACCCAGTACTTC.

The V call is TRBV30, the J call TRBJ2-2; D might be TRBD1 (6 bases). Trimming shortened V by 1 base and J by 0 bases, and 6 bases separated the two germline ends. This CDR3 is 14 amino acids long. Germline V lookup: CDR1 GTSNPN, CDR2 SVGIG (reference sequence). CDR3 coding DNA: TGTGCCTGGAGTGGGGGGCCGAACACCGGGGAGCTGTTTTTT. Amino acid sequence: CAWSGGPNTGELFF.

This chain uses TRBV7-9 with TRBJ2-7, with no clear D. V lost 1 base and J 0 bases, leaving 16 bases between the germline ends. The V gene's germline CDR1 is SEHNR and CDR2 FQNEAQ (reference sequence). CDR3 size: 17 residues. The CDR3 region is CASSLESPDLASYEQYF. CDR3 DNA sequence: TGTGCCAGCAGCTTAGAATCCCCCGACTTAGCCTCCTACGAGCAGTACTTC.

The chain recombines TRBV19 with TRBJ1-5; no clear D gene. The length of the CDR3 is 16 residues. Germline values: CDR1 LNHDA, CDR2 SQIVND (reference sequence). V was shortened by 3 bases and J by 2 bases, with 14 bases between the two germline ends. CDR3 sequence: CASSIELGQGNQPQHF. The CDR3 nucleotides are TGTGCCAGTAGTATCGAGCTGGGCCAGGGCAATCAGCCCCAGCATTTT.

The chain combines TRBV11-2 with TRBJ1-3; tentatively, D is TRBD1 (5 bases). CDR1 SGHAT and CDR2 FQNNGV come from the germline V gene. Trimming shortened V by 0 bases and J by 0 bases, and 6 bases separated the two germline ends. This CDR3 spans 15 amino acids. The CDR3 here is CASSLDGHSGNTIYF. As DNA, the CDR3 is TGTGCCAGCAGCTTAGACGGACACTCTGGAAACACCATATATTTT.

This clone was seen a handful of times. The J gene is TRBJ2-3, the V gene TRBV11-2; D may be TRBD2 (6 bases). The CDR3 loop spans 15 amino acids. Trimming stripped 3 bases from V and 4 bases from J, with 14 bases between. Per the germline V gene, CDR1 is SGHAT and CDR2 is FQNNGV. CDR3 nucleotide sequence: TGTGCCAGCAGCTTGGGGGGACGGTTCGCAGATACGCAGTATTTT. Protein: CASSLGGRFADTQYF.

This clone was observed a single time. The genes are TRBV5-4 and TRBJ2-7, with 7 bases identical to TRBD1. V was pared by 3 bases and J by 7 bases, with 13 bases of the junction left unmatched. Germline CDR1 is SGHNT and CDR2 is YYREEE (reference sequence). This CDR3 region has 15 residues. The CDR3 here is CASSSTGIFAVEQYF. The CDR3 region has the DNA TGTGCCAGCAGCTCGACAGGGATTTTCGCGGTTGAGCAGTACTTC.

This clone was picked up one time. This CDR3 reads CASSPELAGDYNEQFF. The CDR3 DNA sequence: TGTGCCAGCAGCCCCGAACTAGCGGGGGACTACAATGAGCAGTTCTTC. V is TRBV5-4 and J is TRBJ2-1, with 11 bases fitting TRBD2. The CDR3 runs to 16 residues. Germline CDR1 reads SGHNT; CDR2 reads YYREEE (reference sequence). After removal of 4 bases from V and 3 bases from J, the junction contained 6 bases not matched to a gene.

The chain links TRBV18 to TRBJ1-4; weak D call: TRBD1 (6 bases). Per the germline V gene, CDR1 is KGHSH and CDR2 is LQKENI. This CDR3 comprises 13 residues. Trimming removed 6 bases at V and 8 bases at J, with 13 bases between. The CDR3 DNA is TGTGCCAGCTCCCCTGGACAGCTGGAAAAACTGTTTTTT. Its protein is CASSPGQLEKLFF.

The rearrangement joins TRBV4-1 to TRBJ2-7, with TRBD1 identical over 11 bases. CDR1 is MGHRA, CDR2 YSYEKL, per germline. The CDR3 has 15 amino acids. V lost 4 bases, J lost 6 bases, and 8 bases stayed unmatched. The CDR3 DNA reads as TGCGCCAGCAGCCCTCGGACAGGGGGCTGGACCGAGCAGTACTTC. This translates into CASSPRTGGWTEQYF.

The chain joins TRBV7-7 to TRBJ2-5; TRBD1 matches 8 bases. Germline loops: CDR1 SSHAT, CDR2 FNYEAQ (reference sequence). J lost 4 bases, V lost 5 bases, and 6 bases had no gene match. This CDR3 is 14 amino acids long. CDR3 amino acids: CASSPLTGVETQYF. CDR3 in DNA: TGTGCCAGCAGCCCCCTGACAGGGGTAGAGACCCAGTACTTC. The full variable domain, rest sourced from reference TRBV7-7 and TRBJ2-5, is GAGVSQSPRYKVTKRGQDVTLRCDPISSHATLYWYQQALGQGPEFLTYFNYEAQPDKSGLPSDRFSAERPEGSISTLTIQRTEQRDSAMYRCASSPLTGVETQYFGPGTRLLVL.

The chain is built from TRBV19 and TRBJ1-6, with a weak D call TRBD1 (5 bases). Germline lookup yields CDR1 LNHDA and CDR2 SQIVND (reference sequence). The CDR3 extends over 15 amino acids. V dropped 4 bases and J dropped 7 bases, with 14 bases sitting between them. The CDR3 here is CASSTLGSGNSPLHF. In DNA form, the CDR3 reads TGTGCCAGTAGTACTTTGGGTTCAGGGAATTCACCCCTCCACTTT.

The chain couples TRBV6-4 to TRBJ1-2, with D possibly TRBD1 on 5 matching bases. The CDR3 has 14 amino acids. CDR1 MRHNA and CDR2 SNTAGT come from the germline V gene. The ends were cut back, 7 bases at V and 3 bases at J, with 15 bases in the middle. CDR3 bases: TGTGCCAGCACCCGTGACATAGGGGACTATGGCTACACCTTC. Translated, it gives CASTRDIGDYGYTF.

The chain joins TRBV29-1 to TRBJ2-3, with TRBD1 identical over 10 bases. Looked up from germline, CDR1 is SQVTM and CDR2 is ANQGSEA. V lost 7 bases and J lost 11; bases outside the gene matches: 12. The CDR3 length is 13 residues. The CDR3 loop reads CSAGTGEGSRQYF. In nucleotides, the CDR3 is TGCAGCGCCGGGACAGGGGAAGGGAGTAGGCAGTATTTT.

The CDR3 coding sequence is TGTGCCAGCAGTGAAGGGGGCCGGACTGAAGCTTTCTTT. This encodes CASSEGGRTEAFF. The J gene is TRBJ1-1, the V gene TRBV6-1; maybe TRBD1 (5 bases). The CDR3 runs to 13 residues. CDR1 is MNHNS, CDR2 SASEGT, per germline. V lost 1 base and J 5 bases, leaving 8 bases between the germline ends.

This clone was seen a handful of times. The chain employs TRBV5-1 and TRBJ2-7, with D possibly being TRBD1 (5 bases). This CDR3 contains 16 residues. The germline V gene encodes CDR1 SGHRS and CDR2 YFSETQ. The germline V and J ends were trimmed by 4 bases and 2 bases, with 19 bases remaining between them. The CDR3 DNA reads TGCGCCAGCAGCCTCGAGTTTGGGGCCCTCCCCTACGAGCAGTACTTC. Encoded protein: CASSLEFGALPYEQYF.

This clone has more than one count but fewer than ten. The chain employs TRBV5-1 and TRBJ2-5, with a possible D match to TRBD1 (6 bases). The ends were cut back, 0 bases at V and 1 base at J, with 16 bases in the middle. This CDR3 region has 17 residues. Germline CDR1 and CDR2: SGHRS and YFSETQ. The CDR3 loop is CASSLERTGSAQETQYF. In DNA, the CDR3 is TGCGCCAGCAGCTTGGAACGAACAGGGAGCGCCCAAGAGACCCAGTACTTC. The full variable domain, its missing parts supplied by reference TRBV5-1 and TRBJ2-5, is KAGVTQTPRYLIKTRGQQVTLSCSPISGHRSVSWYQQTPGQGLQFLFEYFSETQRNKGNFPGRFSGRQFSNSRSEMNVSTLELGDSALYLCASSLERTGSAQETQYFGPGTRLLVL.